Given below is one T cell receptor (beta chain) in context. These data come from a study of blood T cell repertoires in COVID-19. Study-level information: The United States, Italy and Spain supplied acute and convalescent COVID-19 samples. PBMCs, B-cell-depleted T cells, or T cells provided the cDNA or gDNA that made up the material.

In the authors' methods: Reference gene primer amplification gave nucleated cell count estimates. TCRdb keeps only in-frame clones here, not all; method: immunoSEQ multiplex PCR. V, J and clone size are those of that table, while D and trimming were read from the DNA. The sample consists of under 300,000 clones, approximately 79% of them appearing once. The V and J ends lost 4 bases and 3 bases, in that order; junction bases with no gene match: 3. Germline V CDR1 and CDR2: SGHRS, YFSETQ. The CDR3 has 13 amino acids. Sequencing was carried out using peripheral blood. The TCR originated in a woman aged 40 to 50 with active or convalescent COVID-19. The chain links TRBV5-1 to TRBJ1-1, with 7 bases aligning to TRBD1. CDR3 residues: CASSNQGDTEAFF. DNA for the CDR3: TGCGCCAGCAGCAACCAGGGGGACACTGAAGCTTTCTTT.